These T cell receptor beta chains were read from a single sample in a study of beta chain features in type 1 diabetes. Profiling relied on immunoSEQ multiplex PCR, and the TCRdb table lists in-frame clones only, not all of them. The table has 500,000 to 850,000 clones, roughly 13% seen once. The sample taken for sequencing was naive CD4+ T cells from blood. Receptors were obtained from a man aged 18 to 35 with type 1 diabetes. The CDR3 runs from the conserved cysteine through the conserved F or W. A D gene is named only where the DNA matches it firmly. Clone size appears in some rows only: once, few, many, or a class for an expanded clone.

D gene,clone size,J gene,V gene,CDR3 DNA,CDR3 protein
-,few,TRBJ2-1,TRBV7-2,TGTGCCAGCAGCCTTGACAATGAGCAGTTCTTC,CASSLDNEQFF
TRBD2,few,TRBJ2-3,TRBV5-4,TGTGCCAGCAGCTTGAGACTAGCGGGTTTCGATACGCAGTATTTT,CASSLRLAGFDTQYF
TRBD2,once,TRBJ2-7,TRBV5-1,TGCGCCAGCAGCTTGATCGGCGCGCTAGCGGGAGCGACCTACGAGCAGTACTTC,CASSLIGALAGATYEQYF
-,-,TRBJ1-5,TRBV28,TGTGCCAGCAGCCAACCGGACAGAAAATATAGCAATCAGCCCCAGCATTTT,CASSQPDRKYSNQPQHF
-,-,TRBJ2-5,TRBV9,TGTGCCAGCAGCGTCCTTAGCAGCACACAAGAGACCCAGTACTTC,CASSVLSSTQETQYF
-,few,TRBJ2-1,TRBV21-1,TGTGCCAGCAGCAAAGCTGAGGGGTATTCTGAGCAGTTCTTC,CASSKAEGYSEQFF
TRBD2,few,TRBJ2-3,TRBV5-1,TGCGCCAGCAGCTCAATAGCGGGAGGGGGCACAGATACGCAGTATTTT,CASSSIAGGGTDTQYF
-,few,TRBJ2-2,TRBV28,TGTGCCAGCAGTCCCCCCAGAGACACCGGGGAGCTGTTTTTT,CASSPPRDTGELFF
TRBD2,few,TRBJ2-1,TRBV9,TGTGCCAGCAGCGTAGCTAGCGGGAGAATCTACAATGAGCAGTTCTTC,CASSVASGRIYNEQFF
-,-,TRBJ2-7,TRBV10-2,TGCGCCAGCAGTGAAAACTACGAGCAGTACTTC,CASSENYEQYF
-,few,TRBJ2-3,TRBV19,TGTGCCAGTAGTATCGGTTCCCCGCTTCAAGATACGCAGTATTTT,CASSIGSPLQDTQYF
-,few,TRBJ2-2,TRBV7-2,TGTGCCAGCAGCCTAGGCAGCGGCTCCGCCACCGGGGAGCTGTTTTTT,CASSLGSGSATGELFF
TRBD2,few,TRBJ2-1,TRBV6-1,TGTGCCAGCAGTGCTAGCGGGAGGGCCCACTCAAGGAAGATTTATGAGCAGTTCTTC,CASSASGRAHSRKIYEQFF
-,-,TRBJ2-2,TRBV25-1,TGTGCCAGCAGACGGGGGGCCACCGGGGAGCTGTTTTTT,CASRRGATGELFF
-,-,TRBJ2-3,TRBV14,TGTGCCAGCAGTATTGGACTCCCTAGCACAGATACGCAGTATTTT,CASSIGLPSTDTQYF
-,few,TRBJ1-2,TRBV29-1,TGCAGCGTTGAAGAGGTCGGAACTAACTATGGCTACACCTTC,CSVEEVGTNYGYTF
-,-,TRBJ1-1,TRBV13,TGTGCCAGCAGCCGAGCCGGCGGGGGCACTGAAGCTTTCTTT,CASSRAGGGTEAFF
-,few,TRBJ1-1,TRBV9,TGTGCCAGCAGCGTAGTGCAGGTAACTGAAGCTTTCTTT,CASSVVQVTEAFF
-,-,TRBJ1-6,TRBV30,TGTGCCTGGAGTGTGATTGGGCCCGGCGGCTCACCCCTCCACTTT,CAWSVIGPGGSPLHF
TRBD2,-,TRBJ2-7,TRBV4-2,TGTGCCAGCAGCCCGAGTAGCGGGAGGGCCTACGAGCAGTACTTC,CASSPSSGRAYEQYF
-,-,TRBJ2-7,TRBV7-2,TGTGCCAGCAGCCCCCCCGGGTCCTACGAGCAGTACTTC,CASSPPGSYEQYF
-,-,TRBJ2-5,TRBV29-1,TGCAGCGTTGTGAGGTCCGGGGCCCAGTACTTC,CSVVRSGAQYF
-,few,TRBJ1-1,TRBV5-1,TGCGCCAGCAGCTTTGCGGGGGGAGAAGGAGCTTTCTTT,CASSFAGGEGAFF
TRBD1,few,TRBJ2-5,TRBV7-8,TGTGCCAGCAGCTCCCCGGGACAGGGGGCTGTGACCCAGTACTTC,CASSSPGQGAVTQYF
-,few,TRBJ2-7,TRBV6-6,TGTGCCAGCAGGGAACAGGGCTCCTACGAGCAGTACTTC,CASREQGSYEQYF
-,-,TRBJ2-3,TRBV5-6,TGTGCCAGCAGCTCATCAGATACGCAGTATTTT,CASSSSDTQYF
-,few,TRBJ1-2,TRBV29-1,TGCAGCGTTGAAGATGGTGGCTACACCTTC,CSVEDGGYTF
-,-,TRBJ2-2,TRBV7-9,TGTGCCAGCAGCTTAAGGTCAGCGAACACCGGGGAGCTGTTTTTT,CASSLRSANTGELFF
-,few,TRBJ2-3,TRBV5-4,TGTGCCAGCAGCTTCACCACAGATACGCAGTATTTT,CASSFTTDTQYF
-,few,TRBJ1-1,TRBV9,TGTGCCAGCAGCAGAATCGGGCAGAACACTGAAGCTTTCTTT,CASSRIGQNTEAFF
-,-,TRBJ1-2,TRBV6-5,TGTGCCAGCAGTTACGCGGCGACCGGGCTGGAGAGGCGCTACACCTTC,CASSYAATGLERRYTF
TRBD1,few,TRBJ1-2,TRBV30,TGTGCCTGGAGTGACACCGGGACAGGGGTATTTAGCTATGGCTACACCTTC,CAWSDTGTGVFSYGYTF
-,-,TRBJ2-1,TRBV6-5,TGTGCCAGCAGCCTCCGGGCCAACAATGAGCAGTTCTTC,CASSLRANNEQFF
TRBD1,-,TRBJ2-3,TRBV5-4,TGTGCCAGCAGCCTTGGGACAGGAGGGGCAGATACGCAGTATTTT,CASSLGTGGADTQYF
-,few,TRBJ1-5,TRBV4-3,TGCGCCAGCAGCCAAGATGGGGGGGGTGGACAGCCCCAGCATTTT,CASSQDGGGGQPQHF
-,-,TRBJ2-5,TRBV7-3,TGTGCCAGCAGCTTACGACGGGGCAGGCGGCAAGAGACCCAGTACTTC,CASSLRRGRRQETQYF
TRBD1,-,TRBJ1-3,TRBV7-9,TGTGCCAGCAGCGGACAGGGAAGGAATGGAAACACCATATATTTT,CASSGQGRNGNTIYF
TRBD1,-,TRBJ2-4,TRBV4-3,TGCGCCAGCAGCCAAGGGCGGACAGGCCAAAACATTCAGTACTTC,CASSQGRTGQNIQYF
-,-,TRBJ1-1,TRBV30,TGTGCCTGGAGTAGGACATCCATGAACACTGAAGCTTTCTTT,CAWSRTSMNTEAFF
TRBD2,-,TRBJ2-7,TRBV27,TGTGCCAGTCATAAGGCGGGACTACTACCTTACGAGCAGTACTTC,CASHKAGLLPYEQYF
TRBD1,few,TRBJ2-3,TRBV18,TGTGCCAGCTCACCCCCGGGACAGGGGTCAGATACGCAGTATTTT,CASSPPGQGSDTQYF
-,-,TRBJ1-1,TRBV5-6,TGTGCCAGCAGCTTGATCTCTTACGGGCCGAACACTGAAGCTTTCTTT,CASSLISYGPNTEAFF
-,few,TRBJ1-5,TRBV7-2,TGTGCCAGCAGCTTATTTAGGTTAAGTAGCAATCAGCCCCAGCATTTT,CASSLFRLSSNQPQHF